The T cell receptor (beta chain) under discussion was sequenced for a study of T cells in Graves' hyperthyroidism and ophthalmopathy (dated by TCRdb to between 2017 and 2020). Looking at the study overall: To identify TCR V-J signatures that set the groups apart, the researchers used a discovery cohort of 90 to 100 patients, made up of fewer than 50 with Graves' ophthalmopathy and 57 with stable Graves' hyperthyroidism. An independent validation cohort of fewer than 20 hyperthyroidism patients and about 16 patients who later progressed to ophthalmopathy tested prospective prediction of ophthalmopathy. The approximately 100 discovery patients were randomly divided into training and test sets at a 7:3 ratio. Thyroid tissue and blood T-cell repertoires from several Graves' hyperthyroidism patients were also compared in the study. The paper reports TCR Vbeta CDR3 sequencing of approximately 140 peripheral blood samples: under 45 ophthalmopathy, about 75 hyperthyroidism and around 17 progressor patients. After blood sampling, hyperthyroidism patients were treated with methimazole at a starting dose of 30 mg daily, and ophthalmopathy patients were treated with high-dose intravenous methylprednisolone. General findings and caveats noted by the study authors: Sample size was not statistically predetermined, and investigators were not blinded to group allocation. In validation, progression to ophthalmopathy was predicted by the model with around 70% sensitivity and roughly 76% specificity, a median of approximately 7.1 months before onset. Most expanded thyroid clonotypes (frequency above 0.001) were also detected in blood, suggesting blood repertoires may reflect thyroid immune responses. A model built on a 13 V-J signature distinguished ophthalmopathy from stable hyperthyroidism, reaching 87.88% sensitivity and around 81% specificity in cross-validation and 80%/75% in testing.

At least ten counts were recorded for this clonotype. The antigen this receptor binds is unknown. Base-call qualities are not available, and no considerably larger clone is one nucleotide away. V is cut by 3 bases and J by 5 bases, and the space between the germline ends is 11 bases. CDR1 and CDR2 (SQVTM, ANQGSEA) derive from the germline V gene. The CDR3 covers 12 residues, taking in both the cysteine and the phenylalanine. Only CDR3 DNA is held: 36 bases, read in frame from base 1. Graves' hyperthyroidism was defined as stable when no progression to ophthalmopathy occurred over 18 months of follow-up. The hyperthyroidism patients were between 18 and 65 years old and newly diagnosed, with a disease duration of less than 2 months. The study excluded patients with uncontrolled infections, other autoimmune diseases, pregnancy or lactation. Diagnoses were established on the basis of clinical symptoms, serum thyroxine and TRAb, thyroid ultrasound, and orbital computed tomography. Trizol reagent was used to extract total RNA, and RNA quality was then checked on an Agilent 2100 Bioanalyzer.

Amplification of TCR beta CDR3 regions was carried out from RNA transcripts. For the first round of RT-PCR on the TCR CDR3, the HTBI primer set was used together with the Qiagen OneStep RT-PCR kit. The libraries were constructed in a second round of multiplex PCR and then size-selected and purified. Sequencing of the libraries was done on an Illumina HiSeq2000 using paired-end 100 bp reads. Per the original workflow: SOAPnuke was used to process the raw data, throwing out any read that contained adapters or uncalled bases, had a mean Phred below 15, or lacked an exact constant-primer or identifier match. High-quality paired reads were merged using COPE v1.2.5, and each unique nucleotide sequence was defined as a clonotype. Clonotypes were aligned to IMGT TRBV, TRBD and TRBJ reference segments using MiTCR v1.1. Only V-J combinations with frequency above 0.0001, covering roughly 99% of repertoires, were analysed. The TCS score was defined as F50 (clonal expansion) divided by E x V (chaos), with BLOSUM62-based TCRdist calculated between CDR3 peptides within each V-J. Welch's t-statistics and random forest reduced around 520 V-J features to roughly 13, which were used in a naive Bayes classifier (R e1071). TCRdb reworked the public reads: Q25 trimming with fastp, MiXCR clone assembly, productive beta chains retained. Rows with a matching CDR3 protein are joined into one entry that keeps the most common DNA and genes. TCRdb assigned the V and J calls; the authors' analysis was not used. Counted in this sample were approximately 590,000 distinct CDR3 sequences; about half of them appeared once. The ten top clones hold approximately 8.2% of the sample.

Recombination joined TRBV29-1 with TRBJ2-7; possibly the D gene is TRBD1, per 5 matching bases. The specimen sequenced was peripheral blood or thyroid tissue (not recorded which). The TCR sequence derives from a woman under 30 with Graves' hyperthyroidism. Donor details come from another sample of the same person, matched by shared clones. The CDR3 protein: CSVEGLEDEQYF. The base sequence is TGCAGCGTTGAGGGGCTCGAGGACGAGCAGTACTTC.